This is a list of T cell receptor beta chains from one sample in a study of graft-versus-host responses after intestinal transplantation. The antigens for these receptors are not known. The protocol was immunoSEQ multiplex PCR, while the TCRdb copy is restricted to in-frame clones and leaves out a portion. The data hold tens of thousands of clones, with 90% to 95% observed a single time. Specimen: unstimulated CD8+ T cells sorted from spleen or lymph node cells, collected before intestinal transplant. These TCRs come from a human donor who received an intestinal transplant. The CDR3 runs from the conserved cysteine through the conserved F or W. Each record gives: CDR3 length, J gene, V gene, clone size, D gene, CDR3 DNA, CDR3 protein. D genes are given only for firm matches. For some rows the clone size is stated as once, few or many, or as a class when expanded; others skip it.

14	TRBJ1-3	TRBV28	.	TRBD1	TGTGCCAGCACCAGGGGGCCGGCTGGAAACACCATATATTTT	CASTRGPAGNTIYF
16	TRBJ2-2	TRBV28	.	TRBD2	TGTGCCAGCAGTTATGAAGAGCGGGGGGGCTCCGGGGAGCTGTTTTTT	CASSYEERGGSGELFF
15	TRBJ2-3	TRBV6-6	.	TRBD2	TGTGCCAGCAGTTACCCTAGCGGGGGAACAGATACGCAGTATTTT	CASSYPSGGTDTQYF
13	TRBJ1-2	TRBV30	once	.	TGTGCCTCAATCCCGGACAGTTACTATGGCTACACCTTC	CASIPDSYYGYTF
14	TRBJ2-3	TRBV7-8	.	.	TGTGCCAGCAGCCTGACCGACTACACAGATACGCAGTATTTT	CASSLTDYTDTQYF
13	TRBJ2-1	TRBV7-9	.	.	TGTGCCAGCACCCATCTAGAAGACAATGAGCAGTTCTTC	CASTHLEDNEQFF
16	TRBJ1-1	TRBV4-3	.	.	TGCGCCAGCAGCCATGCTCGGGGGACCTGGAACACTGAAGCTTTCTTT	CASSHARGTWNTEAFF
16	TRBJ1-6	TRBV6-5	.	TRBD1	TGTGCCAGCAGTTGGGACAGTAGCTCCTATAATTCACCCCTCCACTTT	CASSWDSSSYNSPLHF
15	TRBJ1-6	TRBV2	few	.	TGTGCCAGCAGGGCCTGGCGCCGAGGCAATTCACCCCTCCACTTT	CASRAWRRGNSPLHF
14	TRBJ1-4	TRBV19	once	TRBD1	TGTGCCAGTAGTCCGCGACAGGGGACCGAAAAACTGTTTTTT	CASSPRQGTEKLFF
15	TRBJ2-2	TRBV28	.	TRBD2	TGTGCCAGCAGAACTAGCGGGAGGGCAGCCGGGGAGCTGTTTTTT	CASRTSGRAAGELFF
15	TRBJ2-5	TRBV6-5	.	.	TGTGCCAGCAGTCACGGGAGCACCAACTCAGAGACCCAGTACTTC	CASSHGSTNSETQYF
17	TRBJ2-3	TRBV7-9	.	.	TGTGCCAGCAGCTTACAGGGGGGCCCGACTATAGCAGATACGCAGTATTTT	CASSLQGGPTIADTQYF
16	TRBJ2-7	TRBV6-1	.	.	TGTGCCAGCAGTGAATCTTTTGGGCGGGCAACCTACGAGCAGTACTTC	CASSESFGRATYEQYF